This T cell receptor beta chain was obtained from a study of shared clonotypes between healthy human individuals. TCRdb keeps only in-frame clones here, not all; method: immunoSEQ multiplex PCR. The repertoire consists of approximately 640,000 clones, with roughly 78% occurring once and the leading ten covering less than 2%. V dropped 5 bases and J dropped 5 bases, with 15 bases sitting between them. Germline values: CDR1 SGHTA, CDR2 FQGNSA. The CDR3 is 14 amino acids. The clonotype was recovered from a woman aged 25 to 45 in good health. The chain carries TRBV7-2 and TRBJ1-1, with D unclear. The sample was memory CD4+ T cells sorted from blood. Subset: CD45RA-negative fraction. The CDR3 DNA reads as TGTGCCAGCAGCCGCCGGAAGGGTGGAACTGAAGCTTTCTTT. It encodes CASSRRKGGTEAFF.